This TCR beta chain was identified in a study of blood T cell repertoires in COVID-19. CDR3 length: 16 residues. Per the germline V gene, CDR1 is MNHNS and CDR2 is SASEGT. Trimming cost V 2 bases and J 3 bases, with 17 bases left between them. Source study methods: Reference gene primer amplification gave estimated nucleated cell counts. Libraries were prepared by immunoSEQ multiplex PCR; TCRdb keeps only in-frame clonotypes and omits some of them. Clonal size and the V and J genes are those of that table, whereas D and trimming came from the DNA. The sample has roughly 220,000 clones, less than 90% seen once. Individuals aged about 18 to 100 years were recruited from roughly 23 US areas.

The chain recombines TRBV6-1 with TRBJ2-7, with D possibly matching TRBD1 (5 bases). The sequencing input was PBMCs or T cells enriched from blood (not recorded which). The source of this sequence is a woman aged 30 to 39 who had recovered from COVID-19. CDR3: CASSEYIRVGLYEQYF. CDR3 sequence (DNA): TGTGCCAGCAGTGAATATATTCGCGTGGGGCTCTACGAGCAGTACTTC.